Listed here are 13 T cell receptor beta chains from one sample, sequenced in a study of blood T cell repertoires in COVID-19 (dated by TCRdb to 2018 to 2020). The library was made by the immunoSEQ multiplex PCR assay. The table comes from immuneACCESS by way of TCRdb, which keeps in-frame sequences with V and J called. Part of the clones is missing from these tables; in studies checked, under half for an unresolved V gene and the rest for unknown reasons. The sample table contains more than 250,000 clones; only one count was recorded for 86% of them. The ten largest clones add up to over 2% of the sample. Source material: PBMCs or T cells enriched from blood (not recorded which). Source of these receptors: a woman between 18 and 29 years old who had recovered from COVID-19.

V and J are TRBV7-2 and TRBJ2-3; D uncertain. This CDR3 contains 16 residues. Germline loops: CDR1 SGHTA, CDR2 FQGNSA. With 2 bases removed from V and 0 bases from J, the gap between germline ends came to 12 bases. The CDR3 coding sequence is TGTGCCAGCAGCTTATCTTTAGCTGCTAGCACAGATACGCAGTATTTT. Protein product: CASSLSLAASTDTQYF.

This chain joins TRBV29-1 and TRBJ2-7, with D possibly being TRBD1 (6 bases). The germline gives CDR1 SQVTM, CDR2 ANQGSEA. The CDR3 loop spans 13 amino acids. Trimming stripped 0 bases from V and 3 bases from J, with 9 bases between. CDR3 sequence: CSVEDRDNYEQYF. The CDR3 region has the DNA TGCAGCGTTGAAGATAGGGACAACTACGAGCAGTACTTC.

This rearrangement joins TRBV4-3 to TRBJ2-1; unclear D gene. The length of the CDR3 is 17 residues. Trimming shortened V by 0 bases and J by 6 bases, and 18 bases separated the two germline ends. The germline V gene encodes CDR1 LGHNA and CDR2 YSLEER. CDR3 in amino acids: CASSQDRSLLVGNEQFF. For the CDR3, the DNA is TGCGCCAGCAGCCAAGATCGTAGTTTGCTAGTGGGCAATGAGCAGTTCTTC.

V gene TRBV30 combines with J gene TRBJ1-5, with D perhaps matching TRBD1 (5 bases). V was cut by 0 bases and J by 2 bases, with 17 bases left in between. The CDR3 loop spans 17 amino acids. Germline V CDR1 and CDR2: GTSNPN, SVGIG (reference sequence). The CDR3 nucleotides are TGTGCCTGGAGTGTATTCGGCAGGGTTGGGGGCAATCAGCCCCAGCATTTT. Protein product: CAWSVFGRVGGNQPQHF.

V and J are TRBV2 and TRBJ2-7; 12 nucleotides line up with TRBD1. This CDR3 has 15 amino acids. The V and J ends lost 8 bases and 5 bases, in that order; junction bases with no gene match: 10. Germline V gene data show CDR1 as SNHLY and CDR2 as FYNNEI. The CDR3 nucleotides read TGTGCCAGCGGACGGAGGGGACAGGGGGCCCACGAGCAGTACTTC. Amino acid sequence: CASGRRGQGAHEQYF.

The V and J genes are TRBV11-2 and TRBJ1-2; D is unresolved. CDR3 size: 13 residues. Trimming left V 3 bases short and J 3 bases short, with 8 bases between. Looked up from germline, CDR1 is SGHAT and CDR2 is FQNNGV. The CDR3 DNA sequence: TGTGCCAGCAGCTTCGGTACCGACTATGGCTACACCTTC. It translates to CASSFGTDYGYTF.

This chain connects TRBV7-2 to TRBJ2-2; possibly TRBD1 for D (6 bases). Trimming took 5 bases from V and 4 from J, leaving 11 bases between them. Germline CDR1 is SGHTA and CDR2 is FQGNSA. This CDR3 comprises 14 residues. CDR3 nucleotide sequence: TGTGCCAGCAGCCTAAGGACAGCCACCGGGGAGCTGTTTTTT. Protein: CASSLRTATGELFF. Complete variable domain (other parts from reference TRBV7-2 and TRBJ2-2): GAGVSQSPSNKVTEKGKDVELRCDPISGHTALYWYRQSLGQGLEFLIYFQGNSAPDKSGLPSDRFSAERTGGSVSTLTIQRTQQEDSAVYLCASSLRTATGELFFGEGSRLTVL.

The chain couples TRBV23-1 to TRBJ2-5; 11 bases line up with TRBD2. TRBV23-1 is noted as an ORF with a role that remains uncertain. With 3 bases clipped from V and 1 base from J, the junction kept 16 bases outside the gene matches. There are 20 residues in the CDR3. CDR3 bases: TGCGCCAGCAGTCACCTCCTTGGGCTAGCGGGAGGAAGGTGCCAAGAGACCCAGTACTTC. This codes for CASSHLLGLAGGRCQETQYF.

This sequence joins TRBV6-1 and TRBJ2-2; D might be TRBD1 (5 bases). Deletions cut 3 bases from V and 7 bases from J, with 15 bases between. The CDR3 covers 15 residues. Germline V gene lookup returns CDR1 MNHNS and CDR2 SASEGT. The CDR3 DNA reads TGTGCCAGCAGTGACAGGGTCCAATTGGTCGGGGAGCTGTTTTTT. This sequence encodes CASSDRVQLVGELFF.

The chain uses TRBV10-3 and TRBJ2-7, with 10 bases that match TRBD1. Trimming took 7 bases from V and 2 from J; bases not matched to a gene: 5. CDR1 ENHRY and CDR2 SYGVKD come from the germline V gene. There are 14 residues in the CDR3. The CDR3 nucleotides read TGTGCCATCAAACCGGGACAGGGGCCCTACGAGCAGTACTTC. Protein product: CAIKPGQGPYEQYF.

The rearrangement joins TRBV9 to TRBJ2-7; a possible D gene is TRBD2 (5 bases). There are 14 residues in the CDR3. Germline CDR1 and CDR2: SGDLS and YYNGEE. Trimming pared 2 bases from V and 3 bases from J, leaving 12 bases between. The CDR3 reads CASSVGGFDYEQYF. In nucleotides, the CDR3 is TGTGCCAGCAGCGTCGGAGGCTTCGACTACGAGCAGTACTTC.

The V call is TRBV13, the J call TRBJ2-1; 12 positions match TRBD2. V lost 6 bases, J lost 4 bases, and 7 bases stayed unmatched. The CDR3 contains 16 residues. CDR1 is PRHDT, CDR2 FYEKMQ, per germline (reference sequence). The CDR3 spells CASRTLAGGSYNEQFF. CDR3 coding DNA: TGTGCCAGCAGGACGCTAGCGGGAGGGTCTTACAATGAGCAGTTCTTC.

The chain is built from TRBV7-8 and TRBJ1-1, with TRBD1 matching 7 bases. The CDR3 spans 15 residues. From germline, CDR1 is SGHVS and CDR2 FQNEAQ. Trimming removed 5 bases from V and 0 bases from J; junction bases left unmatched: 6. The CDR3: CASSRAGQLNTEAFF. In DNA, the CDR3 is TGTGCCAGCAGCCGAGCGGGACAGCTGAACACTGAAGCTTTCTTT.